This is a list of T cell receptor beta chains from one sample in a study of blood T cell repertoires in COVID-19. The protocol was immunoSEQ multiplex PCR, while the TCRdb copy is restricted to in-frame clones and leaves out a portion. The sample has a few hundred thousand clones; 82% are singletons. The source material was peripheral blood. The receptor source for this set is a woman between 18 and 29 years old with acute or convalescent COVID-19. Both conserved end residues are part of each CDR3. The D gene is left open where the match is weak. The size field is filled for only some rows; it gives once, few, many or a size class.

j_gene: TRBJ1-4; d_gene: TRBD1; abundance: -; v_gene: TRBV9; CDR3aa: CASSPGGVNEKLFF; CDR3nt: TGTGCCAGCAGCCCAGGGGGCGTTAATGAAAAACTGTTTTTT
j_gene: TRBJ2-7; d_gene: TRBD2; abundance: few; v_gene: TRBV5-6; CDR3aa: CASRKGLANNEQYF; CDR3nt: TGTGCCAGCAGGAAGGGACTAGCGAACAACGAGCAGTACTTC
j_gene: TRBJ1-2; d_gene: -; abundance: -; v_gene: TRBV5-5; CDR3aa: CASSGSVAGHGYTF; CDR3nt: TGTGCCAGCAGCGGGAGTGTGGCGGGGCATGGCTACACCTTC
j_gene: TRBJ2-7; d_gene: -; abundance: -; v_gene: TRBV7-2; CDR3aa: CASSSDYRIGGYF; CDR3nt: TGTGCCAGCAGTTCAGACTACCGCATCGGGGGGTACTTC
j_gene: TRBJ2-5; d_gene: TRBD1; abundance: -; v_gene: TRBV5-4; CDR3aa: CASSLLTGGIGGTQYF; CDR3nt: TGTGCCAGCAGCTTGTTGACAGGGGGGATAGGGGGGACCCAGTACTTC
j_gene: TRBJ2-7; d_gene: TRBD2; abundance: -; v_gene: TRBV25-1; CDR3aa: CASSVRPRGLAGPYEQYF; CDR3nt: TGTGCCAGCAGTGTTCGCCCCCGCGGGCTAGCGGGACCCTACGAGCAGTACTTC
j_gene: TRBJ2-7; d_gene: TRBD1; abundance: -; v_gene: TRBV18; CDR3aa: CASSTGQGAYEQYF; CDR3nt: TGTGCCAGCTCAACCGGACAGGGAGCCTACGAGCAGTACTTC
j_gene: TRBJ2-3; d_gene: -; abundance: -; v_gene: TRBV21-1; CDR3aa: CASSKGPIFARWREASYTDTQYF; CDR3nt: TGTGCCAGCAGCAAAGGGCCTATCTTTGCGCGGTGGAGGGAGGCGAGTTATACAGATACGCAGTATTTT
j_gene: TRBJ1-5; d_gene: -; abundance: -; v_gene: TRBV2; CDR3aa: CASDDSPSNQPQHF; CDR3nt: TGTGCCAGCGATGACAGTCCGAGCAATCAGCCCCAGCATTTT
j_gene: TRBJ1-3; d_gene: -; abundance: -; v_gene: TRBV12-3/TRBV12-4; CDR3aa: CASRPGVGNTIYF; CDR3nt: TGTGCCAGCAGGCCAGGGGTTGGAAACACCATATATTTT
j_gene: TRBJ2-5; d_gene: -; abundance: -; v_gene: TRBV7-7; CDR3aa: CASSENRARETQYF; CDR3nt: TGTGCTAGCAGCGAAAACAGGGCGCGGGAGACCCAGTACTTC
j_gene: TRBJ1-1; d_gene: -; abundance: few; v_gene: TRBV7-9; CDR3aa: CASSLAAGATEAFF; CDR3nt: TGTGCCAGCAGCTTAGCCGCAGGGGCCACTGAAGCTTTCTTT
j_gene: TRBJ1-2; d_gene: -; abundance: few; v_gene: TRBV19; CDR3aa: CASNGRAGVRGYTF; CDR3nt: TGTGCCAGTAATGGGCGCGCGGGGGTCCGTGGCTACACCTTC
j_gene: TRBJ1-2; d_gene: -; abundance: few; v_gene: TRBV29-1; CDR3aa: CSVEDRGINYGYTF; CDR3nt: TGCAGCGTTGAAGATAGGGGCATTAACTATGGCTACACCTTC
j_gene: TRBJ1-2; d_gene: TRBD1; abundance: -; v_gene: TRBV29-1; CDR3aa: CSVENRGRVGYTF; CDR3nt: TGCAGCGTTGAAAACAGGGGAAGGGTGGGCTACACCTTC
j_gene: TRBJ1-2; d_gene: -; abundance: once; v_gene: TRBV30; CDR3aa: CAWSGGYGYTF; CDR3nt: TGTGCCTGGAGTGGCGGCTATGGCTACACCTTC
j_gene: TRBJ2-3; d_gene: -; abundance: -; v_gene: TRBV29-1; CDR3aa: CSVEEEGVLDPSADTQYF; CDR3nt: TGCAGCGTTGAAGAAGAGGGGGTACTAGACCCAAGCGCAGATACGCAGTATTTT
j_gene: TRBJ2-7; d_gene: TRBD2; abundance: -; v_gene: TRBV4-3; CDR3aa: CASSQTGTTSYEQYF; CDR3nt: TGCGCCAGCAGCCAAACCGGGACTACCTCCTACGAGCAGTACTTC
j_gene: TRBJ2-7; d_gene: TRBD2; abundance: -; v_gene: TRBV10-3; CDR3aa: CAISEPGTSYEQYF; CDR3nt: TGTGCCATCAGTGAACCCGGGACTAGCTACGAGCAGTACTTC
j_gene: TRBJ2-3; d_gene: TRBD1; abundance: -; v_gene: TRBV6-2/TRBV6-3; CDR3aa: CASSYPEGDRGRSHTDTQYF; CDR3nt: TGTGCCAGCAGTTACCCCGAGGGGGACAGGGGTAGATCGCACACAGATACGCAGTATTTT
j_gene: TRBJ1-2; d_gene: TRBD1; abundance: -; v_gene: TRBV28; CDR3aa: CASSFNLGQGYGYTF; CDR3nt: TGTGCCAGCAGTTTTAATTTGGGACAGGGCTATGGCTACACCTTC
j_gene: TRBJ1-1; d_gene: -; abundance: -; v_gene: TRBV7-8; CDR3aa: CASSLVAKLWTEAFF; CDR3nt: TGTGCCAGCAGCTTAGTCGCCAAGCTATGGACTGAAGCTTTCTTT
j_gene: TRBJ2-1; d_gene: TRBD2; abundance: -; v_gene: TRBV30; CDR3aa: CAWTTSGIGQFF; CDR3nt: TGTGCCTGGACTACTAGCGGGATTGGACAGTTCTTC
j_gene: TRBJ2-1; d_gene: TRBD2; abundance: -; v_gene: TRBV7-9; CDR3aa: CASSSGLAGGYEQFF; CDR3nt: TGTGCCAGCAGCTCAGGACTAGCGGGAGGGTATGAGCAGTTCTTC
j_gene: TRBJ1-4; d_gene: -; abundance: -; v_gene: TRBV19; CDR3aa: CASSPGWGATNEKLFF; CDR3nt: TGTGCCAGTAGTCCTGGTTGGGGGGCAACTAATGAAAAACTGTTTTTT
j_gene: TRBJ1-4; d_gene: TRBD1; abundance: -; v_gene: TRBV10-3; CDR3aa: CATNPTGVIGGNNEKLFF; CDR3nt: TGTGCCACCAACCCGACAGGGGTCATAGGGGGAAATAATGAAAAACTGTTTTTT
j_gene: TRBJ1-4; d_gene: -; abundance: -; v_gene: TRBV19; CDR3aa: CASSIWQGNEKLFF; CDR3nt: TGTGCCAGTAGTATTTGGCAGGGGAATGAAAAACTGTTTTTT
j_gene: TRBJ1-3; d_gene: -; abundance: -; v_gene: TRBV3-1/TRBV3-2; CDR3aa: CASSQVFKGGSGNTIYF; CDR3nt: TGTGCCAGCAGCCAAGTCTTCAAAGGGGGATCGGGAAACACCATATATTTT
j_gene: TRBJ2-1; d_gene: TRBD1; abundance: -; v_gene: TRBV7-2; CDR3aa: CASSFPDRGVYDEQFF; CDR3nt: TGTGCCAGCAGCTTCCCCGACAGGGGAGTGTACGATGAGCAGTTCTTC
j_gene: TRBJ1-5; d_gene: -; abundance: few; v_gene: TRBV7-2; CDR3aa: CASSTTQNQPQHF; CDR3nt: TGTGCCAGCAGCACTACTCAAAATCAGCCCCAGCATTTT
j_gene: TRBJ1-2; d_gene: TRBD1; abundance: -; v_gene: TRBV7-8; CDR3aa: CASSLETGRNNYGYTF; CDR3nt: TGTGCCAGCAGCTTGGAGACAGGGAGAAATAACTATGGCTACACCTTC
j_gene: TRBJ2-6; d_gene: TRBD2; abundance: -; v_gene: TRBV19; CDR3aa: CASSIYHSGRIAGANVLTF; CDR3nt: TGTGCCAGTAGTATATATCATAGCGGGAGAATTGCGGGGGCCAACGTCCTGACTTTC
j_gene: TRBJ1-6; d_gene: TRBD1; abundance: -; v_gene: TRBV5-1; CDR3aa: CASSLGTGAGSPLHF; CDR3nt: TGCGCCAGCAGCTTGGGGACAGGGGCCGGTTCACCCCTCCACTTT
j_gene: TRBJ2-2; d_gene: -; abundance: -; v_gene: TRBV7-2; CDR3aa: CASSLAGVITGELFF; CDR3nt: TGTGCCAGCAGCTTAGCGGGAGTGATCACCGGGGAGCTGTTTTTT
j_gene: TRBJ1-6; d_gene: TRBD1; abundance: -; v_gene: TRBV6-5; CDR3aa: CASSADRVSPLHF; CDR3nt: TGTGCCAGCAGCGCAGACAGGGTTTCACCCCTCCACTTT
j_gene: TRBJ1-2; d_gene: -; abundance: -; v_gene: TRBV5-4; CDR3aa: CASSPTELYGYTF; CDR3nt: TGTGCCAGCAGCCCGACAGAGCTCTATGGCTACACCTTC
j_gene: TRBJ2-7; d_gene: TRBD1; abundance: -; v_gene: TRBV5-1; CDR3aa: CASRGQPYEQYF; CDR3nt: TGCGCCAGCAGGGGACAGCCCTACGAGCAGTACTTC